What follows is one T cell receptor (beta chain) and its context. This record comes from a study of blood T cell repertoires in COVID-19. The wider study: From the United States, Italy and Spain came samples of acute and convalescent COVID-19. Sources were T cells, B-cell-depleted T cells, or PBMCs; the material itself was cDNA or gDNA.

Per the study methods: Amplification of reference gene primers was used by the study to estimate nucleated cell counts. The data were produced by immunoSEQ multiplex PCR, yet TCRdb's version contains in-frame clones alone and is incomplete. The V and J calls and clone size are taken from that table; D and trimming were inferred from the DNA. Among around 67,000 clones, around 87% were seen once, and the ten largest hold 8.3%. The V and J ends lost 4 bases and 4 bases, in that order; junction bases with no gene match: 5. Germline V gene data show CDR1 as SGHRS and CDR2 as YFSETQ. This CDR3 comprises 14 residues.

Specimen: peripheral blood. This receptor was identified in a man between 45 and 60 years old with active COVID-19. The chain carries TRBV5-1 and TRBJ2-3; 8 nucleotides agree with TRBD2. This CDR3 is CASSGTSGSDTQYF. Here the CDR3 DNA reads TGCGCCAGCAGCGGGACTAGTGGATCAGATACGCAGTATTTT.